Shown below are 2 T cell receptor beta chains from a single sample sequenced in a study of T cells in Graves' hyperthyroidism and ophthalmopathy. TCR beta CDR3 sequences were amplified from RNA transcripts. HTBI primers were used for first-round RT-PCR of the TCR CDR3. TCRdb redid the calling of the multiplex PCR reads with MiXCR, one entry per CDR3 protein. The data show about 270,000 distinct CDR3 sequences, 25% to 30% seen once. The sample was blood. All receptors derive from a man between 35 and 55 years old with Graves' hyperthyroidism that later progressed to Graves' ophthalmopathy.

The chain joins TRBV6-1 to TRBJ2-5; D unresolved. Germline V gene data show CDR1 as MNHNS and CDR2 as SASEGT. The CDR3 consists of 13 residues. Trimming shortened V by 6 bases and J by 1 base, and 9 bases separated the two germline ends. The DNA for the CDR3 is TGTGCCAGCAGGACACCACTCCAAGAGACCCAGTACTTC. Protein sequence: CASRTPLQETQYF.

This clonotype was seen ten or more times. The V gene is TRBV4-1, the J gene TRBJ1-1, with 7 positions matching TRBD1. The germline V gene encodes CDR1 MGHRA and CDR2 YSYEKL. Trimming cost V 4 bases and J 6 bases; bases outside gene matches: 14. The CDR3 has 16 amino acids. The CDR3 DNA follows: TGCGCCAGCAGCCCACTAACCCCGACAGGGAGCGCTGAAGCTTTCTTT. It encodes CASSPLTPTGSAEAFF.